What follows are 14 T cell receptor beta chains derived from one specimen sequenced in a study of T cell changes during pregnancy in multiple sclerosis. TCRdb's table, derived via immunoSEQ multiplex PCR, lists solely in-frame clones and lacks some. The data contain around 63,000 clones, about nine tenths of them singletons. The sequencing used peripheral blood, collected after pregnancy. Receptors originate from a female donor in good health, enrolled as a control in a pregnancy study.

This clone was observed once. The gene calls are TRBV30 and TRBJ2-1; D remains ambiguous. CDR1 is GTSNPN and CDR2 is SVGIG in the germline V gene (reference sequence). The CDR3 runs to 14 residues. Trimming took 2 bases from V and 9 from J, leaving 17 bases between them. The CDR3: CAWSHELPRGEQFF. The DNA of the CDR3 is TGTGCCTGGAGTCACGAACTTCCTAGAGGTGAGCAGTTCTTC.

This rearrangement joins TRBV13 to TRBJ2-7, with TRBD2 matching 15 bases. The germline V gene encodes CDR1 PRHDT and CDR2 FYEKMQ (reference sequence). The CDR3 runs to 16 residues. Germline trimming cut 5 bases from V and 6 bases from J; bases unmatched to any gene: 8. CDR3 DNA: TGTGCCAGCAGCGGGGGACTAGCGGGGGGAACAGGCGAGCAGTACTTC. Translated: CASSGGLAGGTGEQYF.

J is TRBJ1-2 and V is TRBV9; D not resolved. The CDR3 consists of 16 residues. Germline values: CDR1 SGDLS, CDR2 YYNGEE. V lost 4 bases to trimming and J lost 2 bases, with 18 bases between them. DNA for the CDR3: TGTGCCAGCAGCCCTCAGCCTGAACAGACAAACTATGGCTACACCTTC. This gives the protein CASSPQPEQTNYGYTF. Supplemented by reference TRBV9 and TRBJ1-2, the full variable domain reads DSGVTQTPKHLITATGQRVTLRCSPRSGDLSVYWYQQSLDQGLQFLIQYYNGEERAKGNILERFSAQQFPDLHSELNLSSLELGDSALYFCASSPQPEQTNYGYTFGSGTRLTVV.

V usage is TRBV9 and J usage is TRBJ2-7; 11 nucleotides line up with TRBD1. Losses at the gene ends were 4 bases for V and 5 bases for J; bases not matched to a gene: 5. Germline CDR1 SGDLS, CDR2 YYNGEE. The CDR3 is made up of 14 amino acids. The CDR3 region has the DNA TGTGCCAGCAGCCGGGACAGGGGGTATGACGAGCAGTACTTC. Amino acids: CASSRDRGYDEQYF.

The CDR3 DNA reads TGTGCCAGCAGCTTACGGGTAGCGGGGGTGCCCTACAATGAGCAGTTCTTC. It encodes CASSLRVAGVPYNEQFF. The J gene is TRBJ2-1, the V gene TRBV7-3; 9 nucleotides match TRBD2. Germline V gene sequence: CDR1 SGHTA, CDR2 FQGTGA. Trimming cost V 2 bases and J 2 bases; bases outside gene matches: 7. The CDR3 loop spans 17 amino acids.

This chain links TRBV27 with TRBJ2-7; D is possibly TRBD1 (6 bases). The germline gives CDR1 MNHEY, CDR2 SMNVEV (reference sequence). The CDR3 is 14 amino acids. Trimming cost V 3 bases and J 0 bases, with 9 bases left between them. In nucleotides, the CDR3 is TGTGCCAGCAGTTTGAGGGACAACTCCTACGAGCAGTACTTC. The encoded protein is CASSLRDNSYEQYF.

This sequence joins TRBV6-5 and TRBJ2-1, with D perhaps TRBD1 (6 bases). Trimming pared 0 bases from V and 6 bases from J, leaving 12 bases between. CDR1 and CDR2 (germline): MNHEY, SVGAGI. There are 15 residues in the CDR3. DNA of the CDR3: TGTGCCAGCAGTTACTCGGATCAGGGGCCCAATGAGCAGTTCTTC. Translating it yields CASSYSDQGPNEQFF.

The chain couples TRBV20-1 to TRBJ1-2; D gene ambiguous. The germline V gene has CDR1 DFQATT and CDR2 SNEGSKA (reference sequence). The CDR3 consists of 11 residues. V lost 2 bases to trimming and J lost 4 bases, with 5 bases between them. CDR3 DNA: TGCAGTGCTAGAACACGCTATGGCTACACCTTC. Its translation is CSARTRYGYTF.

V gene TRBV9 combines with J gene TRBJ2-2; D is unclear. The CDR3 is 16 amino acids. Germline V gene sequence: CDR1 SGDLS, CDR2 YYNGEE. Trimming took 3 bases from V and 0 from J, leaving 12 bases between them. The CDR3 coding sequence is TGTGCCAGCAGCGGCTACTTGGGCGCGAACACCGGGGAGCTGTTTTTT. Encoded protein: CASSGYLGANTGELFF.

In this sample, this clone turned up once. The chain uses TRBV2 and TRBJ2-3; D is perhaps TRBD2 (5 bases). The length of the CDR3 is 13 residues. Trimming stripped 7 bases from V and 5 bases from J, with 13 bases between. Germline-derived CDR1 and CDR2 are SNHLY and FYNNEI. CDR3 sequence reads: CASISEPLDTQYF. DNA for the CDR3: TGTGCCAGCATTAGCGAGCCACTAGATACGCAGTATTTT.

This clone was seen only a few times. The chain joins TRBV16 to TRBJ1-5; D is possibly TRBD1 (5 bases). V was shortened by 0 bases and J by 6 bases, with 15 bases between the two germline ends. The CDR3 is made up of 16 amino acids. CDR1 KGHSY and CDR2 FQNENV come from the germline V gene. In nucleotides, the CDR3 is TGTGCCAGCAGCCAATCTTCGGGCAGGGTCTCTCAGCCCCAGCATTTT. Translation: CASSQSSGRVSQPQHF.

The V and J genes are TRBV30 and TRBJ1-3, with a tentative D call TRBD1 (6 bases). The CDR3 has 14 amino acids. The germline V gene encodes CDR1 GTSNPN and CDR2 SVGIG (reference sequence). V was pared by 6 bases and J by 5 bases, with 17 bases between. The CDR3, as DNA: TGTGCCTGTCCCCGGGACACTCGGCGAAACACCATATATTTT. It codes for CACPRDTRRNTIYF.

The V gene is TRBV5-1, the J gene TRBJ2-3, with 12 nucleotides matching TRBD2. Germline V gene sequence: CDR1 SGHRS, CDR2 YFSETQ. Germline trimming cut 2 bases from V and 2 bases from J; bases unmatched to any gene: 6. The CDR3 sequence is 17 residues long. The CDR3 sequence: CASSFSSGGAATDTQYF. In nucleotides, the CDR3 is TGCGCCAGCAGCTTCTCTAGCGGGGGGGCCGCCACAGATACGCAGTATTTT.

As regards this clone: The CDR3 carries no conserved terminal phenylalanine or tryptophan, so it likely arises from a read error. Because the CDR3's place on the DNA is in doubt, the DNA is left out and the CDR3 is given as listed by TCRdb. This chain uses TRBV15 with TRBJ1-3; TRBD1, the table's D call, lacks a check against the DNA. CDR1 is LNHNV and CDR2 is YYDKDF in the germline V gene (reference sequence). A total of 13 residues make up the CDR3, ends included. The CDR3 here is CATSRDYTGMISI.